One T cell receptor (beta chain) is described in this entry. The antigen is undetermined. Assay: immunoSEQ multiplex PCR; the TCRdb copy retains only in-frame clones and omits some. This sample has around 23,000 clones, with roughly 70% found just once. CD4+ T cells from unexposed donors were obtained before the COVID-19 pandemic (2011-2018). CD4+ T cells were isolated from the cells after around 9 days of culture. Unexposed-donor CD4+ T cells were probed with SARS-CoV-2 S/N and four cold-coronavirus spikes, cells permitting. This entry belongs to a study of CD4 T cells in relation to SARS-CoV-2 and coronaviruses. Study context: Controls used an HIV-1 Nef peptide pool or no peptide.

The sequence derives from a human donor in good health. The sample consisted of CD4+ T cells from PBMCs, cultured in vitro.

CDR3 protein: CASSPQGVIEAFF. The CDR3 DNA is TGTGCCAGCTCACCCCAGGGGGTCATTGAAGCTTTCTTT. This chain uses TRBV18 with TRBJ1-1, with TRBD1 identical over 7 bases. The germline CDR1 and CDR2 sequences are KGHSH and LQKENI. Trimming removed 3 bases from V and 7 bases from J; junction bases left unmatched: 5. The CDR3 contains 13 residues.